This TCR beta chain derives from a study of blood T cells in healthy people across ages. CDR3 length: 13 residues. The germline gives CDR1 DFQATT, CDR2 SNEGSKA (reference sequence). With V trimmed by 6 bases and J by 6 bases, 8 bases remained unmatched. Primed by a sample-barcoded 5' primer and a J-beta primer mix, a second PCR proceeded for roughly 7 to 11 cycles. In TCRdb, the 5' RACE reads were re-called with MiXCR into one record per CDR3 protein. The table records about 760,000 distinct CDR3 sequences, 56% of them present only once. The specimen was blood. This clonotype was obtained from a middle-aged man in good health. The rearrangement links TRBV20-1 to TRBJ2-7; 10 bases match TRBD1. Here the CDR3 reads CSARGQGTAEQYF. The CDR3 nucleotides are TGCAGTGCCAGGGGACAGGGGACGGCCGAGCAGTACTTC.